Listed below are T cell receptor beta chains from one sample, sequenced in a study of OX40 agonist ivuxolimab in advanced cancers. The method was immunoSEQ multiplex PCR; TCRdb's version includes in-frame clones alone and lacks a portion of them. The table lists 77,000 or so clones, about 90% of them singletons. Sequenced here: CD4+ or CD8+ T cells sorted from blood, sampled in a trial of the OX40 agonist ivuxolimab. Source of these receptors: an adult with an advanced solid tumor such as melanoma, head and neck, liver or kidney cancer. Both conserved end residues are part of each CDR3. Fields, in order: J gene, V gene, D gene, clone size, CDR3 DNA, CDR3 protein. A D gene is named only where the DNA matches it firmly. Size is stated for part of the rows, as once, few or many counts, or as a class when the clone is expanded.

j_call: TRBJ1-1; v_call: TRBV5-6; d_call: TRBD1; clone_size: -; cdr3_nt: TGTGCCAGCAGCGGGACAGTCCCCATGAACACTGAAGCTTTCTTT; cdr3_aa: CASSGTVPMNTEAFF
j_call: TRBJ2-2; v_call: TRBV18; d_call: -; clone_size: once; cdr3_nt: TGTGCCAGCTCACACACCGAACGGGTCAACACCGGGGAGCTGTTTTTT; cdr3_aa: CASSHTERVNTGELFF
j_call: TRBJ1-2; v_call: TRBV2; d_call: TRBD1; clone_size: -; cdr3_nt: TGTGCCAGCAGTCAACAGGGGGCGGAATATGGCTACACCTTC; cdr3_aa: CASSQQGAEYGYTF
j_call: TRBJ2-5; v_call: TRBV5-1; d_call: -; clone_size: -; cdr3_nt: TGCGCCAGCAGACAACAGACCCAAGAGACCCAGTACTTC; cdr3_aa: CASRQQTQETQYF
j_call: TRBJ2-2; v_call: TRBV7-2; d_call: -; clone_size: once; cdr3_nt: TGTGCCAGCAGCTCCGTTGGGGGCACCGGGGAGCTGTTTTTT; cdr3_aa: CASSSVGGTGELFF
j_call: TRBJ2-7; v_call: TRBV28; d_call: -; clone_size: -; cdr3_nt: TGTGCCAGCAGGACACTCTCCTACAACCCCTACGAGCAGTACTTC; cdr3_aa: CASRTLSYNPYEQYF
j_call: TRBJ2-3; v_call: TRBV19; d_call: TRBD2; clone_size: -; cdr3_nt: TGTGCCAGTAGTATATCAGGACTAGCGGGCACAGATACGCAGTATTTT; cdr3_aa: CASSISGLAGTDTQYF
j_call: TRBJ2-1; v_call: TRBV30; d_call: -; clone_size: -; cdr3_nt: TGTGCCTGGGCTACTTACAATGAGCAGTTCTTC; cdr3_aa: CAWATYNEQFF
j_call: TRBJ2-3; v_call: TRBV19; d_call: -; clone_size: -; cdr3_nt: TGTGCCAGTAGTCTAGGGAGGGATACGCAGTATTTT; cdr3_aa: CASSLGRDTQYF
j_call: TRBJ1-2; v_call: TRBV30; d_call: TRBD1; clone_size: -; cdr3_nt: TGTGCCTGGAGTGGGTCGACAGGGAGAGGCTACACCTTC; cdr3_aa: CAWSGSTGRGYTF
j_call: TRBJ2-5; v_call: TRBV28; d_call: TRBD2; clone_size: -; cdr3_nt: TGTGCCAGCAGTTTAGCGGGAGGGCCGGTTGTGACCCAGTACTTC; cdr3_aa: CASSLAGGPVVTQYF
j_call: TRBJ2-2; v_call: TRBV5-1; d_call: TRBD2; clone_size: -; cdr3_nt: TGCGCCAGCAGCTTGGGACTAGCGGGAGTTACCGGGGAGCTGTTTTTT; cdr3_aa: CASSLGLAGVTGELFF
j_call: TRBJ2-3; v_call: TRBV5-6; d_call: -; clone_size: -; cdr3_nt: TGTGCCAGCAGCTTCCAAGGGGACCCACCAGATACGCAGTATTTT; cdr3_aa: CASSFQGDPPDTQYF
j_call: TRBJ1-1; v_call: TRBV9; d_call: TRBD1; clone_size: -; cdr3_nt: TGTGCCAGCAGCGGGGACAGGGGGAACACTGAAGCTTTCTTT; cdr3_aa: CASSGDRGNTEAFF
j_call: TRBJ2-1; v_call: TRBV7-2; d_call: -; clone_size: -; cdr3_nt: TGTGCCAGCAGCCCTGACACCGGGACACCCTACAATGAGCAGTTCTTC; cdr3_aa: CASSPDTGTPYNEQFF
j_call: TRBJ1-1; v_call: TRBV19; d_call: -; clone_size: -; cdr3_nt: TGTGCCAGTAGTTCCCAGACCGACACTGAAGCTTTCTTT; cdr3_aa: CASSSQTDTEAFF
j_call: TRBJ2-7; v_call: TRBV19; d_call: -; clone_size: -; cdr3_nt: TGTGCCAGTAGTATAACCCCCCGGATAATATACGAGCAGTACTTC; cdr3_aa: CASSITPRIIYEQYF
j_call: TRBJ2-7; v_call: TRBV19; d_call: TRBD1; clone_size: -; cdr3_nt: TGTGCCAGTAGTATAGCCGGGACAGGAGCCTACGAGCAGTACTTC; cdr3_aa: CASSIAGTGAYEQYF
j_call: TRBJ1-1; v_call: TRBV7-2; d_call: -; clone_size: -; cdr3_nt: TGTGCCAGCAGCTTAGAACAGCGGAACACTGAAGCTTTCTTT; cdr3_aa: CASSLEQRNTEAFF
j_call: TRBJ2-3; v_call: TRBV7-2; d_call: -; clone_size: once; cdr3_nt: TGTGCCAGCAGCAAACAGGGCGCAGATACGCAGTATTTT; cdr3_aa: CASSKQGADTQYF
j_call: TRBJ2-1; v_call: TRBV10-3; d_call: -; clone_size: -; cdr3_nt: TGTGCCATCAGTGTCCAGGCGGAATACAATGAGCAGTTCTTC; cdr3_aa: CAISVQAEYNEQFF
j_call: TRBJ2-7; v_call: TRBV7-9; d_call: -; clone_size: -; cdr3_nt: TGTGCCAGCAGCTTAAATCAGGGGTCGCTTCGCGAGCAGTACTTC; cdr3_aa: CASSLNQGSLREQYF
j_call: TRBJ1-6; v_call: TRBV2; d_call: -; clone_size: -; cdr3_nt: TGTGCCAGCAGGTCTATAGGGGTCCTAAGAGTTTCACCCCTCCACTTT; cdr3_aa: CASRSIGVLRVSPLHF
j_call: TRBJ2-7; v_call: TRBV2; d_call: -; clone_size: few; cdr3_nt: TGTGCCAGCAGGGACGACAGTAAGCAGTACTTC; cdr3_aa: CASRDDSKQYF
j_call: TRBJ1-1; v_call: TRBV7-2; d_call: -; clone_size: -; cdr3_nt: TGTGCCAGCAGCTTAGCCTGGGGCACTGAAGCTTTCTTT; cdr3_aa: CASSLAWGTEAFF
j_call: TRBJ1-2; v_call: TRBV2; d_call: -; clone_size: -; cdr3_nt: TGTGCCAGCAGTGAACGTAATGGCTACACCTTC; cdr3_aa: CASSERNGYTF
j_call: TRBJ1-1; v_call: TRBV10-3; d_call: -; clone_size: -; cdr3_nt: TGTGCCAACTGGTTCGGGGGGAACACTGAAGCTTTCTTT; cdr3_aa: CANWFGGNTEAFF